This T cell receptor (beta chain) was identified in a study of PD-1 blockade in classical Hodgkin lymphoma. Study-level information: Once every 2 weeks, patients received intravenous nivolumab at 3 mg/kg.

Every patient was affected by relapse after autologous stem cell transplantation, while exposure to brentuximab vedotin was not uniform. Patients showed best responses of complete response, partial response or progressive disease. As to this clone: Its antigen is not known.

Sequencing used immunoSEQ multiplex PCR; TCRdb keeps in-frame clones, though not all of them. The profile shows just under 100,000 clones, 75% to 90% of them singletons. This CDR3 region has 15 residues. From germline, CDR1 is MDHEN and CDR2 SYDVKM. Trimming shortened V by 5 bases and J by 3 bases, and 13 bases separated the two germline ends. Overall study results and limits: A reduction in baseline TCR diversity was reportedly seen in newly diagnosed patients relative to healthy donors. Exclusion was the outcome for patients who began nivolumab under 1 year after ASCT.

The sequenced sample was peripheral blood mononuclear cells (PBMCs), obtained at baseline. The TCR sequence derives from a human donor with classical Hodgkin lymphoma. This rearrangement joins TRBV28 to TRBJ1-4; the D gene is possibly TRBD1 (5 bases). This CDR3 is CASSPATGSNEKLFF. The CDR3, as DNA: TGTGCCAGCAGTCCCGCCACAGGTTCTAATGAAAAACTGTTTTTT.